This TCR beta chain was captured by sequencing in a study of HIV-infected children after antiretroviral therapy interruption. As for the study in general: In continuous treatment, analyzed samples were from weeks 0, 48 and 150.

A 3' RACE protocol on RNA, with unique molecular identifiers, produced the TCR library. MiXCR was run by TCRdb on the 3' RACE reads, yielding one entry per CDR3 protein. The data show 35,000 to 50,000 distinct CDR3 sequences, more than 6.5% seen once. Treatment denoted: PENTA 11 planned treatment interruption arm or continuous ART arm. This clonotype has at least ten counts. There are 14 residues in the CDR3. Trimming took 8 bases from V and 14 from J; bases not matched to a gene: 19. The germline V gene has CDR1 MNHNY and CDR2 SVGAGI (reference sequence). The sequence derives from a pool of human donors with HIV. The sample consisted of CD45RA+ CD4+ T cells from PBMCs, pooled from several time points, taken from a donor given antiretroviral therapy, either interrupted or continuous. Subset described: naive CD4+ CD45RA+ CD45RO- T cells. The chain is built from TRBV6-6 and TRBJ1-1; 8 bases are a match to TRBD1. The CDR3 DNA follows: TGTGCCAGCGGTGACACAGGGGGAAACACAGAAGTCTTCTTT. Translated: CASGDTGGNTEVFF.